Listed here are 32 T cell receptor beta chains from one sample, sequenced in a study of naive and memory T cell subsets. A UMI-containing oligonucleotide was joined by 3' ligation to the TCR cDNA template. The SP2 primer and nested alpha and beta constant region primers amplified ligated cDNA in four rounds. TCRdb recomputed calls from the 5' RACE reads with MiXCR, one row per CDR3 protein. The data contain 55,000 to 65,000 distinct CDR3 sequences, 7% to 8% of them singletons. These receptors all come from a female donor in good health.

The chain uses TRBV4-1 and TRBJ2-1, with 11 bases aligning to TRBD2. The V and J ends lost 3 bases and 8 bases, in that order; junction bases with no gene match: 15. Germline lookup yields CDR1 MGHRA and CDR2 YSYEKL. This CDR3 contains 18 residues. The DNA of the CDR3 is TGCGCCAGCAGCCATCCCGGACTAGCGGGTTCAGGGGGTTATGAGCAGTTCTTC. This gives the protein CASSHPGLAGSGGYEQFF.

This clonotype was observed a handful of times. The chain combines TRBV6-4 with TRBJ2-6; D uncertain. The germline CDR1 and CDR2 sequences are MRHNA and SNTAGT. Trimming stripped 9 bases from V and 0 bases from J, with 15 bases between. The CDR3 totals 16 residues. CDR3 in DNA: TGTGCCAGTGCCCCGGGTTTGACCTCTGGGGCCAACGTCCTGACTTTC. Protein product: CASAPGLTSGANVLTF.

This clonotype occurred a few times. The chain links TRBV6-5 to TRBJ2-3; TRBD2 might be the D (6 bases). From germline, CDR1 is MNHEY and CDR2 SVGAGI. This CDR3 is built from 15 residues. The V end lost 6 bases, the J end lost 4 bases, and 17 bases lay between the germline ends. CDR3 in amino acids: CASSPRGWGADTQYF. CDR3 DNA: TGTGCCAGCAGCCCAAGGGGTTGGGGGGCAGATACGCAGTATTTT.

This clonotype was seen many times. J is TRBJ2-1 and V is TRBV15, with 8 nucleotides matching TRBD2. Looked up from germline, CDR1 is LNHNV and CDR2 is YYDKDF (reference sequence). V gave up 0 bases and J gave up 0 bases; unmatched junction bases: 7. This CDR3 is 18 amino acids long. CDR3 sequence: CATSRDLAGSVSYNEQFF. The CDR3 nucleotides are TGTGCCACCAGCAGAGATTTAGCGGGAAGTGTCTCCTACAATGAGCAGTTCTTC. The variable domain in full, completed from reference TRBV15 and TRBJ2-1, reads DAMVIQNPRYQVTQFGKPVTLSCSQTLNHNVMYWYQQKSSQAPKLLFHYYDKDFNNEADTPDNFQSRRPNTSFCFLDIRSPGLGDTAMYLCATSRDLAGSVSYNEQFFGPGTRLTVL.

This clonotype was found a few times. This chain connects TRBV20-1 to TRBJ2-3, with TRBD2 identical over 9 bases. The J segment lost 4 bases and the V segment lost 2 bases, leaving 4 bases of the junction unmatched. The length of the CDR3 is 14 residues. From germline, CDR1 is DFQATT and CDR2 SNEGSKA (reference sequence). The CDR3 bases are TGCAGTGCTAGACTAGCGGGGCTTGCAGATACGCAGTATTTT. Translating gives CSARLAGLADTQYF.

The J gene is TRBJ2-3, the V gene TRBV6-1, with unresolved D. Germline V gene sequence: CDR1 MNHNS, CDR2 SASEGT. V was clipped by 6 bases and J by 1 base, with 8 bases between them. The CDR3 length is 13 residues. The CDR3 region has the DNA TGTGCCAGCAGGGTATCTGGCACAGATACGCAGTATTTT. Protein product: CASRVSGTDTQYF.

This clonotype was detected ten times or more. The rearrangement uses TRBV6-6 and TRBJ1-2; TRBD1 matches 10 bases. This CDR3 has 13 residues. Trimming took 5 bases from V and 6 from J; bases not matched to a gene: 3. Germline assignment: CDR1 MNHNY and CDR2 SVGAGI (reference sequence). CDR3 in DNA: TGTGCCAGCAGTGTTGGGACAGGGGATGGCTACACCTTC. This gives the protein CASSVGTGDGYTF.

The gene calls are TRBV6-6 and TRBJ1-2; no clear D. This CDR3 is built from 13 residues. Germline values: CDR1 MNHNY, CDR2 SVGAGI (reference sequence). V was trimmed by 7 bases and J by 6 bases, leaving 15 bases between them. CDR3 in amino acids: CASTSGFQDGYTF. CDR3 DNA: TGTGCCAGCACCTCCGGGTTTCAAGATGGCTACACCTTC.

Here the CDR3 DNA reads TGTGCCAGCAGCCAACAGCCCAATCAGCCCCAGCATTTT. Its translation: CASSQQPNQPQHF. The chain uses TRBV14 and TRBJ1-5, with D unclear. With 2 bases removed from V and 3 bases from J, the gap between germline ends came to 5 bases. From germline, CDR1 is SGHDN and CDR2 FVKESK. The CDR3 is made up of 13 amino acids.

The rearrangement joins TRBV29-1 to TRBJ2-1; D tentatively fits TRBD1 or TRBD2 (5 bases each). The CDR3 runs to 14 residues. V lost 7 bases and J lost 2, with 15 bases in between. Germline values: CDR1 SQVTM, CDR2 ANQGSEA. In nucleotides, the CDR3 is TGCAGCGCCACCCGAGGGGCGGCCTACAATGAGCAGTTCTTC. Its protein is CSATRGAAYNEQFF.

This sequence joins TRBV28 and TRBJ2-5, with D tentatively TRBD1 (7 bases). V gave up 3 bases and J gave up 5 bases, with 19 bases separating them. CDR1 is MDHEN and CDR2 is SYDVKM in the germline V gene. There are 16 residues in the CDR3. The CDR3 loop reads CASSLVDPGGYETQYF. In nucleotides, the CDR3 is TGTGCCAGCAGTTTGGTGGACCCAGGGGGGTATGAGACCCAGTACTTC.

V and J are TRBV7-9 and TRBJ2-4; TRBD1 agrees at 8 bases. Germline V gives CDR1 SEHNR, CDR2 FQNEAQ (reference sequence). The trim removed 2 bases at V and 4 bases at J, leaving 4 bases unmatched. The CDR3 loop spans 15 amino acids. In DNA form, the CDR3 reads TGTGCCAGCAGCTTACATACAGGGGGAAAAAACATTCAGTACTTC. Its translation is CASSLHTGGKNIQYF.

This clonotype was counted many times. The chain couples TRBV2 to TRBJ1-6, with no clear D. The germline CDR1 and CDR2 sequences are SNHLY and FYNNEI. This CDR3 spans 17 amino acids. V lost 2 bases to trimming and J lost 9 bases, with 20 bases between them. CDR3 region: CASSEFGSYPKVSPLHF. The CDR3, as DNA: TGTGCCAGCAGTGAATTTGGTAGTTACCCTAAGGTTTCACCCCTCCACTTT.

This clonotype was counted at least ten times. The chain employs TRBV28 and TRBJ1-1; 7 bases are shared with TRBD1. The ends lost 5 bases at V and 1 base at J; junction bases unmatched: 4. The CDR3 loop spans 14 amino acids. CDR1 and CDR2 from the germline V gene are MDHEN and SYDVKM. The CDR3 DNA reads as TGTGCCAGCAGTCCGGGGACAGCGAACACTGAAGCTTTCTTT. This gives the protein CASSPGTANTEAFF.

This clonotype was seen only a few times. This chain connects TRBV3-1 to TRBJ1-1, with D maybe TRBD1 (5 bases). V was pared by 1 base and J by 8 bases, with 20 bases between. The CDR3 is made up of 16 amino acids. Germline V gene data show CDR1 as LGHDT and CDR2 as YNNKEL (reference sequence). The CDR3, as DNA: TGTGCCAGCAGCCAAGTTGTCCGGCCAACGACAGAGGAAGCTTTCTTT. It specifies CASSQVVRPTTEEAFF. Full variable domain (rest looked up from reference TRBV3-1 and TRBJ1-1): DTAVSQTPKYLVTQMGNDKSIKCEQNLGHDTMYWYKQDSKKFLKIMFSYNNKELIINETVPNRFSPKSPDKAHLNLHINSLELGDSAVYFCASSQVVRPTTEEAFFGQGTRLTVV.

This clonotype was found a few times. V gene TRBV5-1 combines with J gene TRBJ2-2, with TRBD2 as a possible D gene (6 bases). The V end lost 1 base, the J end lost 0 bases, and 10 bases lay between the germline ends. This CDR3 is built from 16 residues. Germline assignment: CDR1 SGHRS and CDR2 YFSETQ. In DNA, the CDR3 is TGCGCCAGCAGCTTGACGGCTAGCGCGAACACCGGGGAGCTGTTTTTT. Its translation is CASSLTASANTGELFF. Combining the CDR3 with reference TRBV5-1 and TRBJ2-2 gives the whole variable domain KAGVTQTPRYLIKTRGQQVTLSCSPISGHRSVSWYQQTPGQGLQFLFEYFSETQRNKGNFPGRFSGRQFSNSRSEMNVSTLELGDSALYLCASSLTASANTGELFFGEGSRLTVL.

The sample holds many counts of this clonotype. The CDR3 region is CASFVQDTEAFF. CDR3 nucleotide sequence: TGTGCCAGTTTCGTCCAAGACACTGAAGCTTTCTTT. This chain connects TRBV12-3 or TRBV12-4 to TRBJ1-1; D call uncertain. V shed 9 bases and J shed 3 bases, with 11 bases lying between them. There are 12 residues in the CDR3.

Ten or more counts support this clonotype. V usage is TRBV28 and J usage is TRBJ1-2; tentative D call: TRBD1 (5 bases). This CDR3 spans 13 amino acids. V was pared by 6 bases and J by 3 bases, with 11 bases between. CDR1 MDHEN and CDR2 SYDVKM come from the germline V gene. The CDR3 sequence: CASRDGTDYGYTF. The DNA for the CDR3 is TGTGCCAGCAGGGATGGGACGGACTATGGCTACACCTTC.

In its sample, this clonotype was seen many times. The rearrangement uses TRBV30 and TRBJ2-1; the D gene is possibly TRBD2 (7 bases). The CDR3 has 15 residues. Between the trimmed V and J ends, which lost 3 bases and 3 bases, there was a span of 15 bases. Per the germline V gene, CDR1 is GTSNPN and CDR2 is SVGIG (reference sequence). CDR3: CAWRRGGASYNEQFF. CDR3 nucleotide sequence: TGTGCCTGGAGGCGAGGGGGGGCTAGCTACAATGAGCAGTTCTTC.

There are a few counts of this clonotype. The V call is TRBV12-3 or TRBV12-4, the J call TRBJ1-5; D perhaps matches TRBD1 (6 bases). The CDR3 has 15 residues. Trimming left V 6 bases short and J 4 bases short, with 16 bases between. The CDR3 region has the DNA TGTGCCAGCAGCGACAGGAAATCTAATAATCAGCCCCAGCATTTT. Residues: CASSDRKSNNQPQHF.

This clonotype was seen only a few times. The chain joins TRBV6-5 to TRBJ1-6, with unresolved D. Germline V gene data show CDR1 as MNHEY and CDR2 as SVGAGI. Trimming took off 6 bases at V and 9 bases at J, with 12 bases between the two ends. The CDR3 extends over 13 amino acids. CDR3 nucleotides: TGTGCCAGCAGCTCCTCTTTTCCTTCACCCCTCCACTTT. It specifies CASSSSFPSPLHF.

Comments on this clonotype: A much larger clonotype is one base distant, so this may be a read error. The chain has TRBV7-9 and TRBJ2-3, with D hard to call. Germline CDR1 and CDR2: SEHNR and FQNEAQ (reference sequence). The CDR3 contains 12 residues. DNA for the CDR3: TGTGCCAGCAGCTTCTACACAAATACGCAGTATTTT. Amino acid sequence: CASSFYTNTQYF.

This clonotype was found a few times. The genes are TRBV19 and TRBJ2-4; D ambiguous. V lost 1 base and J lost 6, with 7 bases in between. This CDR3 is 13 amino acids long. Germline V gives CDR1 LNHDA, CDR2 SQIVND (reference sequence). The CDR3 here is CASSIVLGNIQYF. The CDR3, as DNA: TGTGCCAGTAGTATAGTCCTTGGAAACATTCAGTACTTC.

This clonotype appeared many times. The chain is built from TRBV20-1 and TRBJ2-1, with TRBD2 matching 9 bases. The CDR3 spans 18 residues. With V trimmed by 4 bases and J by 2 bases, 15 bases remained unmatched. Germline values: CDR1 DFQATT, CDR2 SNEGSKA (reference sequence). The CDR3 reads CSAIGVELGGGAYNEQFF. CDR3 sequence (DNA): TGCAGTGCTATTGGTGTGGAATTAGGCGGGGGGGCCTACAATGAGCAGTTCTTC.

The chain recombines TRBV6-2 or TRBV6-3 with TRBJ1-1; D is unclear. V was pared by 0 bases and J by 4 bases, with 9 bases between. The CDR3 is 14 residues long. The germline V gene has CDR1 MNHEY and CDR2 SVGEGT. CDR3 loop: CASSYSRAGTEAFF. The DNA for the CDR3 is TGTGCCAGCAGTTACTCTAGGGCTGGCACTGAAGCTTTCTTT.

In its sample, this clonotype was seen a few times. The CDR3 DNA reads as TGTGCCTGGAGAGGAGAAACGAACACTGAAGCTTTCTTT. Translating it yields CAWRGETNTEAFF. This chain links TRBV30 with TRBJ1-1, with unresolved D. V was clipped by 3 bases and J by 1 base, with 9 bases between them. Germline CDR1 is GTSNPN and CDR2 is SVGIG (reference sequence). The CDR3 loop spans 13 amino acids.

This clonotype came up a few times. The chain joins TRBV4-2 to TRBJ2-3; D may match TRBD1 or TRBD2 (5 bases each). The CDR3 is made up of 15 amino acids. V was clipped by 4 bases and J by 0 bases, with 11 bases between them. Germline assignment: CDR1 LGHNA and CDR2 YNFKEQ. DNA for the CDR3: TGTGCCAGCAGCCGAGGGACGGCTAGCACAGATACGCAGTATTTT. It translates to CASSRGTASTDTQYF.

This chain joins TRBV5-1 and TRBJ2-1, with D tentatively TRBD2 (6 bases). CDR3 length equals 13 residues. The germline V gene has CDR1 SGHRS and CDR2 YFSETQ. The germline V and J ends were trimmed by 3 bases and 9 bases, with 13 bases remaining between them. This CDR3 reads CASSSWGDSEQFF. The DNA of the CDR3 is TGCGCCAGCAGCTCGTGGGGGGATAGTGAGCAGTTCTTC.

The V and J genes are TRBV4-1 and TRBJ2-3; TRBD1 agrees at 12 bases. Germline V gene lookup returns CDR1 MGHRA and CDR2 YSYEKL. J was trimmed by 4 bases and V by 4 bases; bases with no gene match: 6. This CDR3 has 16 residues. CDR3 protein: CASSPGTGGAADTQYF. For the CDR3, the DNA is TGCGCCAGCAGCCCCGGGACAGGGGGCGCAGCAGATACGCAGTATTTT.

This chain joins TRBV28 and TRBJ1-5; 10 nucleotides agree with TRBD1. Germline V gene data show CDR1 as MDHEN and CDR2 as SYDVKM. The CDR3 length is 16 residues. After removal of 5 bases from V and 3 bases from J, the junction contained 7 bases not matched to a gene. The CDR3 nucleotides are TGTGCCAGCAGTCCCGGGGACAGGGGCCACAATCAGCCCCAGCATTTT. Encoded protein: CASSPGDRGHNQPQHF.

V usage is TRBV28 and J usage is TRBJ1-1; weak D call: TRBD1 (6 bases). CDR3 length equals 14 residues. The germline V gene has CDR1 MDHEN and CDR2 SYDVKM. V lost 9 bases, J lost 4 bases, and 18 bases lay in between. The CDR3 loop reads CASNQAGGVTEAFF. The CDR3 DNA is TGTGCCAGTAACCAGGCGGGGGGCGTCACTGAAGCTTTCTTT.

The chain is built from TRBV20-1 and TRBJ2-1; TRBD2 might be the D (6 bases). Deletions cut 0 bases from V and 0 bases from J, with 9 bases between. This CDR3 is built from 15 residues. Germline lookup yields CDR1 DFQATT and CDR2 SNEGSKA (reference sequence). The CDR3 DNA sequence: TGCAGTGCTAGAGATCTGCGGGGCTCCTACAATGAGCAGTTCTTC. Translating it yields CSARDLRGSYNEQFF.